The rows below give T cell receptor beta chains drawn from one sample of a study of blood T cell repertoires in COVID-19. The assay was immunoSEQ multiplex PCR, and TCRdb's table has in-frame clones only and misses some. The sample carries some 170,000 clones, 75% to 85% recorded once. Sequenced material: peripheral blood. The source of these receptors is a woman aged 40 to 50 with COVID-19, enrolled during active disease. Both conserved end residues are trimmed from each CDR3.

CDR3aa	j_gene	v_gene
ASSSLQGFGELF	TRBJ2-2	TRBV5-4
ASSYSSVQETQY	TRBJ2-5	TRBV6-5
ASSYVRGSNQPQH	TRBJ1-5	TRBV6-5
ASSRLAGAGFYNEQF	TRBJ2-1	TRBV5-4
ASSLDSQETQY	TRBJ2-5	TRBV5-1
ASSSNTGELF	TRBJ2-2	TRBV6-5
ASSKLMNTEAF	TRBJ1-1	TRBV11-1
ASSHNLHETQY	TRBJ2-5	TRBV5-1
ARSLVVLSQETQY	TRBJ2-5	TRBV5-3
ASTTSLWTGTNYGYT	TRBJ1-2	TRBV19
AISESGRGNEQF	TRBJ2-1	TRBV10-3
ASSTSGGASYNEQF	TRBJ2-1	TRBV21-1
ASSLEGGTQY	TRBJ2-5	TRBV5-4
ASSPIGAGEGNEQF	TRBJ2-1	TRBV7-6
ASSNGQREGRGTQY	TRBJ2-3	TRBV5-1
ASSRAWTGMPGREKLF	TRBJ1-4	TRBV28
ASSSRTGRGYT	TRBJ1-2	TRBV19
AISGLLTGVGAGANVLT	TRBJ2-6	TRBV10-3
ASRSKSGETGELF	TRBJ2-2	TRBV28
ASTTQGAGIEKLF	TRBJ1-4	TRBV19
ASSPRQGDSPLH	TRBJ1-6	TRBV5-1
ASSGMTYSLSEQY	TRBJ2-7	TRBV5-1
ASKAGAGANVLT	TRBJ2-6	TRBV5-1
AASSESSGFGQF	TRBJ2-1	TRBV2
ASSEPSGYNEQF	TRBJ2-1	TRBV2
ASSSRTGGLGYT	TRBJ1-2	TRBV21-1
ASSSRRDRAY	TRBJ2-4	TRBV28
AIRKVAENIQY	TRBJ2-4	TRBV10-3
ATSGPGAEAF	TRBJ1-1	TRBV15
ASEALAGANEQF	TRBJ2-1	TRBV5-1
ASSLAADTQY	TRBJ2-3	TRBV5-1
ASSLGTGGAYGYT	TRBJ1-2	TRBV5-1
ASSSPGLAGGEQY	TRBJ2-7	TRBV7-9
ASSVEIVPEKLF	TRBJ1-4	TRBV9
ASSLGQGSSYNEQF	TRBJ2-1	TRBV5-1
ASRLTGAYSNQPQH	TRBJ1-5	TRBV2
ASRADRYGYT	TRBJ1-2	TRBV2
ASSYSQGAGAF	TRBJ1-1	TRBV6-5
SANIDYEQY	TRBJ2-7	TRBV20-1
AWRGGGQGYSGANVLT	TRBJ2-6	TRBV30
ASSRNRERYNEQF	TRBJ2-1	TRBV3-1/TRBV3-2
AWSAGGGTEAF	TRBJ1-1	TRBV30
ASGGAGELF	TRBJ2-2	TRBV7-6
ATQTYRVRGTDTQY	TRBJ2-3	TRBV10-2
SVIPIRDEQF	TRBJ2-1	TRBV29-1
SASSPGRSYEQY	TRBJ2-7	TRBV20-1
ASKWHYNEKLF	TRBJ1-4	TRBV12-3/TRBV12-4
SASRPGAVGGYT	TRBJ1-2	TRBV20-1
ASSESGNTEAF	TRBJ1-1	TRBV10-1
ASSSSTGEQF	TRBJ2-1	TRBV12-3/TRBV12-4
ASSSPRGQVGEQF	TRBJ2-1	TRBV11-3
ASRTGNYGYT	TRBJ1-2	TRBV27